This TCR beta chain was recorded in a study of T-cell reconstitution after alpha-beta-depleted transplantation in children. Only a few counts were recorded for this clonotype. The antigen remains undetermined. Unique molecular identifiers tagged the TCRbeta library. MiXCR was run by TCRdb on the PCR reads, yielding one entry per CDR3 protein. The sample comprises about 980,000 distinct CDR3 sequences, roughly 29% of which are singletons, and more than 25% rests with the top ten. Overall study results and limits: Newly produced T cells mostly provided counts and TCRbeta diversity after one year, as hyperexpanded clones declined. At around two months after transplant, the alpha-beta T cells were reportedly derived from several hundred expanded clones that came from non-depleted graft cells.

The CDR3 covers 16 residues. CDR1 SGHRS and CDR2 YFSETQ come from the germline V gene. V was shortened by 5 bases and J by 6 bases, with 24 bases between the two germline ends. The V call is TRBV5-1, the J call TRBJ2-7; D is possibly TRBD1 (5 bases). The sequence came from a boy under two years old who had a stem cell transplant for SCID, so the T cells may come from the graft donor. The source was PBMCs, mostly from graft donor cells, collected 360 days after TCRalphabeta/CD19-depleted stem cell transplant. The CDR3 loop reads CASRPAFPGWPTEQYF. The CDR3 nucleotides read TGCGCCAGCAGACCGGCCTTTCCAGGGTGGCCCACCGAGCAGTACTTC. The full variable domain, in which reference TRBV5-1 and TRBJ2-7 provide the parts outside the CDR3, is KAGVTQTPRYLIKTRGQQVTLSCSPISGHRSVSWYQQTPGQGLQFLFEYFSETQRNKGNFPGRFSGRQFSNSRSEMNVSTLELGDSALYLCASRPAFPGWPTEQYFGPGTRLTVT.